One and the same sample provided the 18 T cell receptor beta chains below, sequenced in a study of synovial regulatory T cells in juvenile arthritis. Generated by immunoSEQ multiplex PCR, the TCRdb table keeps only in-frame clones and is missing some. The clone table shows roughly 9,900 clones, with the ten largest holding 0.8% to 1%. The sample consisted of Treg cells from blood. Subset described: remaining (HLA-DR-negative) circulating blood Treg cells. These TCRs come from a donor aged 2-35 years with juvenile idiopathic arthritis.

The chain is built from TRBV5-1 and TRBJ2-6. CDR3 length: 15 residues. DNA is not recorded here. Germline V gene sequence: CDR1 SGHRS, CDR2 YFSETQ. The CDR3 protein is CASSLAISGANVLTF.

This rearrangement joins TRBV4-2 to TRBJ2-5; TCRdb returns TRBD2, unconfirmable since there is no DNA. The germline CDR1 and CDR2 sequences are LGHNA and YNFKEQ. This CDR3 is 13 amino acids long. DNA is not on record. The CDR3 here is CASSQDRQETQYF.

This rearrangement joins TRBV15 to TRBJ1-3. CDR3 length: 13 residues. No DNA is recorded. Germline loops: CDR1 LNHNV, CDR2 YYDKDF (reference sequence). CDR3 amino acids: CATSIRDFDTIYF.

This chain uses TRBV4-1 with TRBJ2-7. The CDR3 is made up of 15 amino acids. The record lacks a DNA sequence. In germline, CDR1 is MGHRA, CDR2 YSYEKL. CDR3 amino acids: CASSSPGAGNYEQYF.

The chain employs TRBV6-5 and TRBJ1-3. This CDR3 is built from 14 residues. Only the protein sequence is given. CDR1 and CDR2 from the germline V gene are MNHEY and SVGAGI. Here the CDR3 reads CASRLGLAGNTIYF.

The chain carries TRBV7-8 and TRBJ2-1; TCRdb lists TRBD2, though no DNA is available to test this call. The CDR3 runs 16 residues. The DNA sequence is not available. The germline V gene encodes CDR1 SGHVS and CDR2 FQNEAQ. Here the CDR3 reads CASSTYGTSGYNEQFF.

The chain employs TRBV5-1 and TRBJ1-5; there is no DNA to check the TCRdb D call of TRBD1. Germline loops: CDR1 SGHRS, CDR2 YFSETQ. The CDR3 is made up of 14 amino acids. The DNA sequence is not available. The CDR3 sequence is CASSESGGTQPQHF.

V is TRBV2 and J is TRBJ1-4. The germline V gene encodes CDR1 SNHLY and CDR2 FYNNEI. The CDR3 covers 15 residues. No DNA is recorded. This CDR3 reads CASSVLRGGDEKLFF.

Measured by frequency, this clone is medium-sized. This rearrangement joins TRBV19 to TRBJ1-1. The CDR3 is made up of 14 amino acids. Only the protein is available. Germline assignment: CDR1 LNHDA and CDR2 SQIVND (reference sequence). CDR3: CASTQSARGAEAFF.

This chain links TRBV6-5 with TRBJ1-3. The CDR3 is 13 amino acids. DNA is not recorded here. Germline V gene lookup returns CDR1 MNHEY and CDR2 SVGAGI. The CDR3 protein is CASSYGVSRPIYF.

The V and J genes are TRBV9 and TRBJ1-1; TCRdb indicates TRBD1, and absent DNA this call remains unverified. In germline, CDR1 is SGDLS, CDR2 YYNGEE. The CDR3 runs to 13 residues. The DNA sequence is not available. This CDR3 is CASSVGANTEAFF.

This clone registers medium-sized by frequency. The chain links TRBV6-4 to TRBJ1-5. The CDR3 has 10 amino acids. No nucleotide data were recorded. Germline assignment: CDR1 MRHNA and CDR2 SNTAGT. This CDR3 reads CASTPSAQHF.

This rearrangement joins TRBV19 to TRBJ2-3; with no DNA, the TCRdb D assignment of TRBD2 cannot be verified. This CDR3 is built from 15 residues. No DNA accompanies this entry. Per germline, CDR1 LNHDA and CDR2 SQIVND (reference sequence). CDR3 amino acids: CASSMAAISTDTQYF.

This chain links TRBV4-2 with TRBJ2-7; TCRdb's D gene call, TRBD2, goes unchecked for lack of DNA. CDR3 length: 16 amino acids. Only the protein is on record. The germline gives CDR1 LGHNA, CDR2 YNFKEQ. This CDR3 reads CASSQDWTSGGAHAYF.

The rearrangement joins TRBV28 to TRBJ2-7; TCRdb calls TRBD2, which cannot be checked without DNA. The germline V gene has CDR1 MDHEN and CDR2 SYDVKM. The CDR3 runs 13 residues. Only the protein is available. CDR3 sequence: CASSGTSPYEQYF.

CDR3 residues: CASSLEWPQHF. This chain links TRBV28 with TRBJ1-5. Germline V gene data show CDR1 as MDHEN and CDR2 as SYDVKM. CDR3 length: 11 residues. No DNA is given.

The chain links TRBV29-1 to TRBJ2-6; the TCRdb D gene call, TRBD1, has no DNA to confirm it. This CDR3 is built from 16 residues. The DNA sequence is not available. The germline V gene encodes CDR1 SQVTM and CDR2 ANQGSEA. CDR3 residues: CSIAGTGYSGANVLTF.

The chain employs TRBV4-2 and TRBJ1-6. The CDR3 is 13 residues long. DNA was not recorded. CDR1 is LGHNA, CDR2 YNFKEQ, per germline. CDR3 sequence reads: CASSQRSGSPLHF.